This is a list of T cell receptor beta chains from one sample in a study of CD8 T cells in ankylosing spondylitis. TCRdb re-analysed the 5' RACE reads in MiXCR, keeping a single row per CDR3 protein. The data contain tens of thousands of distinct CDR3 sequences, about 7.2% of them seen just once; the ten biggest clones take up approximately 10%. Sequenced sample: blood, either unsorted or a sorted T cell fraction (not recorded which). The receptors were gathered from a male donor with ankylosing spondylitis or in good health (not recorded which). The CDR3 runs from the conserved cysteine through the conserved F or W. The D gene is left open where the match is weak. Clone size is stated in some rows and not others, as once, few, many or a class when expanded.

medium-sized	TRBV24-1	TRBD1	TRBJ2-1	CATGSGTGSYNEQFF	TGTGCCACCGGTTCCGGGACAGGGTCCTACAATGAGCAGTTCTTC
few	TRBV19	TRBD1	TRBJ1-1	CASIRTGGSEAFF	TGTGCCAGTATCCGCACAGGGGGTTCTGAAGCTTTCTTT
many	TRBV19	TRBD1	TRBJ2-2	CASSIDRATGELFF	TGTGCCAGTAGTATCGACAGGGCCACCGGGGAGCTGTTTTTT
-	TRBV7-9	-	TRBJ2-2	CANSLGANTGELFF	TGTGCCAACAGCTTAGGGGCGAACACCGGGGAGCTGTTTTTT
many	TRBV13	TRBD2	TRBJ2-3	CASETSGVTDTQYF	TGTGCCAGCGAAACTAGCGGTGTCACAGATACGCAGTATTTT
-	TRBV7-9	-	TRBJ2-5	CASSFTTETQYF	TGTGCCAGCAGCTTTACCACAGAGACCCAGTACTTC
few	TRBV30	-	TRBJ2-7	CAWSVGVSYEQYF	TGTGCCTGGAGTGTAGGGGTCTCCTACGAGCAGTACTTC
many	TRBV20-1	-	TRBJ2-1	CSASPPRSSYNEQFF	TGCAGTGCTTCTCCCCCACGGAGCTCCTACAATGAGCAGTTCTTC
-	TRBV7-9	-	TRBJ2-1	CASSLRQPNNEQFF	TGTGCCAGCAGCTTAAGGCAGCCAAACAATGAGCAGTTCTTC
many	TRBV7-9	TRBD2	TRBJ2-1	CASSWGLAASYNEQFF	TGTGCCAGCAGCTGGGGACTAGCGGCCTCCTACAATGAGCAGTTCTTC
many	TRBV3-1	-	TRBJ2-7	CASSQGISYEQYF	TGTGCCAGCAGCCAAGGAATATCCTACGAGCAGTACTTC
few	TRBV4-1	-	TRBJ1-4	CASSQVWPAVNEKLFF	TGCGCCAGCAGCCAAGTGTGGCCAGCTGTTAATGAAAAACTGTTTTTT
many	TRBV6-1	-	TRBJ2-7	CVVSGGRPSYEQYF	TGTGTCGTTTCAGGCGGGCGGCCCTCCTACGAGCAGTACTTC
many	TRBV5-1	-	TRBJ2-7	CASSLMAGPNEQYF	TGCGCCAGCAGCTTGATGGCAGGACCCAACGAGCAGTACTTC
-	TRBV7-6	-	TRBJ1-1	CASSLGDLNTEAFF	TGTGCCAGCAGCTTAGGGGATTTGAACACTGAAGCTTTCTTT
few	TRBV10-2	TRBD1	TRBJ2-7	CASSDLRTGSSYEQYF	TGCGCCAGCAGTGACCTCCGGACAGGGTCGTCCTACGAGCAGTACTTC
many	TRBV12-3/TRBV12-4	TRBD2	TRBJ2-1	CASSTLTSGSYNEQFF	TGTGCCAGCAGTACGCTCACTAGCGGCTCCTACAATGAGCAGTTCTTC
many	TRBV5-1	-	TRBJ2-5	CASSLTGRGEETQYF	TGCGCCAGCAGCTTGACGGGACGCGGGGAAGAGACCCAGTACTTC
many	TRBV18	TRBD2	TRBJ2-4	CASSPPFGGDIQYF	TGTGCCAGCTCACCACCGTTCGGGGGGGACATTCAGTACTTC
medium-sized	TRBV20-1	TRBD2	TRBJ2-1	CSATRTSAYNEQFF	TGCAGTGCCACCCGAACTAGCGCTTACAATGAGCAGTTCTTC
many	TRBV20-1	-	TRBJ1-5	CSASDRNQPQHF	TGCAGTGCTAGTGACCGAAATCAGCCCCAGCATTTT
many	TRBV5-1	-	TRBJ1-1	CASSPGRGMDTEAFF	TGCGCCAGCAGCCCAGGACGGGGGATGGACACTGAAGCTTTCTTT
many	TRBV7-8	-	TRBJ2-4	CASSLVASQNIQYF	TGTGCCAGCAGCTTAGTCGCCAGCCAAAACATTCAGTACTTC
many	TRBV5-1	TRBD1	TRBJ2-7	CASSFAGTGGIEQYF	TGCGCCAGCAGCTTTGCCGGGACAGGGGGCATCGAGCAGTACTTC
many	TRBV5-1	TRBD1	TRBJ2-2	CASNTGQGVSGELFF	TGCGCCAGCAACACAGGACAGGGTGTTTCCGGGGAGCTGTTTTTT
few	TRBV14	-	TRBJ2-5	CASSQLVSAQYF	TGTGCCAGCAGCCAGTTAGTAAGCGCCCAGTACTTC
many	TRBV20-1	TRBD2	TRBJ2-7	CSARSPSGGGIYEQYF	TGCAGTGCTAGATCGCCTAGCGGCGGAGGTATATACGAGCAGTACTTC
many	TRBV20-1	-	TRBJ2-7	CSAETLASVVYEQYF	TGCAGTGCTGAAACCCTGGCTTCGGTGGTCTACGAGCAGTACTTC
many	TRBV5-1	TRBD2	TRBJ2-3	CASSPAVAGRTDTQYF	TGCGCCAGCAGCCCAGCGGTAGCGGGACGCACAGATACGCAGTATTTT
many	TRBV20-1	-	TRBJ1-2	CSARDRRGYTF	TGCAGTGCTAGAGACAGGCGCGGCTACACCTTC
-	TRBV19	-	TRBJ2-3	CASRSVGTDTQYF	TGTGCCAGTAGATCAGTAGGCACAGATACGCAGTATTTT
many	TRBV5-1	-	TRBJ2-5	CASSSSRDPLRETQYF	TGCGCCAGCAGCTCGTCCCGGGACCCCCTAAGGGAGACCCAGTACTTC
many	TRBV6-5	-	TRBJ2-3	CASSYSSKTDTQYF	TGTGCCAGCAGTTACTCATCCAAGACAGATACGCAGTATTTT
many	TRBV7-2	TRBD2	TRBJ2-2	CASSFSTSSGELFF	TGTGCCAGCAGCTTTTCGACTAGCTCCGGGGAGCTGTTTTTT
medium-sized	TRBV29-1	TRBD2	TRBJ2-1	CSVGAGGRYNEQFF	TGCAGCGTTGGTGCGGGAGGGCGGTACAATGAGCAGTTCTTC
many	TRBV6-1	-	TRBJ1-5	CASSGGNQPQHF	TGTGCCAGCAGTGGGGGGAATCAGCCCCAGCATTTT
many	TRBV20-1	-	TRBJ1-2	CSARALQGLDGYTF	TGCAGTGCTAGAGCCCTACAGGGTTTGGATGGCTACACCTTC
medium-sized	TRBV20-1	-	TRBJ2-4	CSARDPQGAKNIQYF	TGCAGTGCTAGAGATCCACAAGGGGCCAAAAACATTCAGTACTTC
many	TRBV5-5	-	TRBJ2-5	CASSLFSGEQETQYF	TGTGCCAGCAGCTTGTTTTCAGGGGAACAAGAGACCCAGTACTTC
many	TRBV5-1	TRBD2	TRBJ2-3	CASSLGSSGREDTQYF	TGCGCCAGCAGCTTGGGGTCTAGCGGGAGAGAGGATACGCAGTATTTT
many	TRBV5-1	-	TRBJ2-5	CASSEGYQETQYF	TGCGCCAGCAGTGAGGGATACCAAGAGACCCAGTACTTC
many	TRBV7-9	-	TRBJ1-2	CASISRGGSNYGYTF	TGTGCCAGCATCTCGAGGGGGGGCTCTAACTATGGCTACACCTTC
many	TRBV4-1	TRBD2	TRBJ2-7	CASSQQGLAGVKEQYF	TGCGCCAGCAGCCAACAAGGACTAGCGGGAGTGAAAGAGCAGTACTTC
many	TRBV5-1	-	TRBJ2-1	CASSLDQASSYNEQFF	TGCGCCAGCAGCTTGGATCAGGCGAGCTCCTACAATGAGCAGTTCTTC
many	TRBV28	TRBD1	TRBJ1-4	CASLRPLTGGAGKLFF	TGTGCCAGCCTAAGGCCCCTAACAGGGGGGGCGGGTAAACTGTTTTTT
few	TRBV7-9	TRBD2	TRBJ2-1	CASSLGLAGNEQFF	TGTGCCAGCAGCTTAGGACTAGCGGGGAATGAGCAGTTCTTC
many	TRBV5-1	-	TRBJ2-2	CASSLEPGPGRSGELFF	TGCGCCAGCAGCCTGGAGCCCGGGCCCGGCAGGTCCGGGGAGCTGTTTTTT